These 10 T cell receptor beta chains came from one sample sequenced in a study of cytomegalovirus exposure and HLA in healthy donors. The PCR employed 60 Vbeta primers together with 13 Jbeta primers. Libraries were prepared by immunoSEQ multiplex PCR; TCRdb keeps only in-frame clonotypes and omits some of them. The sample records more than 80,000 clones, 78% being singletons. The sequenced material came from PBMCs. The receptors were sampled from a man aged 18 to 35 in good health and CMV-seropositive.

A single count supports this clone. The chain combines TRBV29-1 with TRBJ2-1; 14 positions match TRBD2. The V and J ends lost 7 bases and 8 bases, in that order; junction bases with no gene match: 7. The germline V gene has CDR1 SQVTM and CDR2 ANQGSEA. CDR3 length: 14 residues. The CDR3 nucleotides are TGCAGCGCTGACGGACTAGCGGGAGGTTATGAGCAGTTCTTC. Translating it yields CSADGLAGGYEQFF.

J is TRBJ2-1 and V is TRBV6-4; D might be TRBD2 (6 bases). The CDR3 has 15 amino acids. Germline CDR1 MRHNA, CDR2 SNTAGT. CDR3 bases: TGTGCTAGAGCCAAATGGGGGGAAAGAGACAATGAGCAGTTCTTC. Translating it yields CARAKWGERDNEQFF.

The gene calls are TRBV25-1 and TRBJ2-7; 7 bases match TRBD1. Trimming at V came to 8 bases and at J to 0 bases, leaving 1 base not matched to a gene. This CDR3 is 12 amino acids long. CDR1 and CDR2 from the germline V gene are MGHDK and SYGVNS. The CDR3 DNA is TGTGCCAGCGGGACAGTCTCCTACGAGCAGTACTTC. It yields the protein CASGTVSYEQYF.

Here the CDR3 reads CASSVTGANVLTF. CDR3 DNA sequence: TGTGCCAGTAGTGTCACTGGGGCCAACGTCCTGACTTTC. The chain combines TRBV19 with TRBJ2-6, with D unclear. The CDR3 loop spans 13 amino acids. Trimming left V 5 bases short and J 2 bases short, with 4 bases between. Germline V gives CDR1 LNHDA, CDR2 SQIVND (reference sequence).

The V call is TRBV18, the J call TRBJ2-1; the match to TRBD2 covers 8 bases. The germline gives CDR1 KGHSH, CDR2 LQKENI. V was clipped by 3 bases and J by 3 bases; unmatched bases: 4. The CDR3 totals 15 residues. CDR3 protein: CASSPLSGNYNEQFF. In nucleotides, the CDR3 is TGTGCCAGCTCACCGCTTAGCGGGAACTACAATGAGCAGTTCTTC.

This chain joins TRBV11-2 and TRBJ2-2; D may be TRBD2 (6 bases). The length of the CDR3 is 15 residues. Germline CDR1 is SGHAT and CDR2 is FQNNGV. Trimming removed 5 bases at V and 6 bases at J, with 16 bases between. The CDR3 is CASSSKTGRPGELFF. Here the CDR3 DNA reads TGTGCCAGCAGCAGCAAGACGGGGAGGCCCGGGGAGCTGTTTTTT.

There are a few counts of this clone. The chain employs TRBV27 and TRBJ2-7; 11 nucleotides align to TRBD2. The CDR3 covers 13 residues. In germline, CDR1 is MNHEY, CDR2 SMNVEV (reference sequence). Trimming removed 5 bases from V and 13 bases from J; junction bases left unmatched: 10. CDR3 coding DNA: TGTGCCAGCAGTACCTGGACTAGCGGGCTCCCCTACTTC. This gives the protein CASSTWTSGLPYF.

The chain couples TRBV10-2 to TRBJ2-2, with no clear D. Germline V lookup: CDR1 WSHSY, CDR2 SAAADI. The V gene lost 4 bases and the J gene lost 6 bases, with 9 bases spanning the gap. The CDR3 has 13 amino acids. The CDR3 reads CASSALVPGELFF. The CDR3, as DNA: TGCGCCAGCAGTGCATTAGTTCCCGGGGAGCTGTTTTTT.

This sequence joins TRBV11-3 and TRBJ2-5; D is uncertain. Trimming took off 1 base at V and 2 bases at J, with 8 bases between the two ends. Germline V lookup: CDR1 SGHNT, CDR2 YENEEA. CDR3 length: 14 residues. This CDR3 is CASSLGANQETQYF. Here the CDR3 DNA reads TGTGCCAGCAGCTTAGGGGCAAATCAAGAGACCCAGTACTTC.

The chain links TRBV6-5 to TRBJ1-4; 7 bases align to TRBD1. V lost 2 bases to trimming and J lost 7 bases; unmatched junction nucleotides: 4. The germline V gene has CDR1 MNHEY and CDR2 SVGAGI. This CDR3 is 14 amino acids long. The CDR3 loop is CASSYRPGGEKLFF. DNA of the CDR3: TGTGCCAGCAGTTACCGGCCAGGGGGTGAAAAACTGTTTTTT.